Included here is one T cell receptor beta chain sequence, with context. Its specificity is unknown. The data were obtained in a study of cytomegalovirus exposure and HLA in healthy donors. The CDR3 consists of 17 residues. The junction had 9 bases not matched to a gene; V was cut back by 5 bases and J by 4 bases. Germline CDR1 KGHSH, CDR2 LQKENI. Whole-study results and caveats: Researchers reported from a later analysis that most CMV-associated TCR beta chains appeared HLA-restricted. The authors judged a highly shared variant cluster likely a sequencing artifact. A reported reduction in N-insertions relative to the 666-donor mean was seen in an Asian-associated ancestry cluster in a later analysis.

A multiplex PCR was run with 60 Vbeta primers and 13 Jbeta primers. The repertoire was sequenced with immunoSEQ multiplex PCR; TCRdb's copy has only in-frame clones and lacks some. This sample contains approximately 46,000 clones. The V gene is TRBV18, the J gene TRBJ2-6; 9 bases are a match to TRBD1. This clonotype originated in a male donor in good health and CMV-seronegative. Sequencing was performed on PBMCs. CDR3 in DNA: TGTGCCAGCTCAGCCCAACAGGGGGCATGGGGGGCCAACGTCCTGACTTTC. This gives the protein CASSAQQGAWGANVLTF.